Detailed here is one T cell receptor (beta chain). This clonotype has a handful of counts. Its antigen target is currently unknown. Base-call qualities are not available, and no considerably larger clone is one nucleotide away. The reads were generated on an Illumina HiSeq 2500. Quantitative 5'-RACE with molecular barcodes was used to prepare TCR beta libraries. In the authors' own workflow: A new computational method based on a probabilistic model of VDJ rearrangement was used to identify disease-linked TCR variants. Starting from the raw public reads, TCRdb applied fastp trimming at Q25, assembled clones with MiXCR and retained in-frame beta chains. Identical CDR3 protein sequences are pooled into one entry, listed with their most common genes and DNA. These V and J calls are TCRdb output, not the study's own analysis. The table for this sample lists fewer than 750,000 distinct CDR3 sequences; over 15% of them were counted only once. The ten most abundant clones make up around 19% of the sample.

These data originate in a study of CD8 T cells in ankylosing spondylitis (dated by TCRdb to about 2017). With respect to the entire study: The study profiled T cell receptor beta repertoires in healthy donors and ankylosing spondylitis patients to find disease-linked TCR variants. The whole study cohort included roughly 110 healthy donors and 20 to 30 ankylosing spondylitis patients. Peripheral blood samples were taken, and synovial fluid was additionally collected from ankylosing spondylitis patients. Overall results and qualifications from the work: In peripheral blood, the disease-linked clones were found at relatively low frequencies and had a CD8+ phenotype. The disease-linked clones were reported to be significantly enriched in matched synovial fluid samples from ankylosing spondylitis patients. Some motif variants had previously been reported in the synovial fluid and blood of reactive arthritis patients, which suggests shared mechanisms of disease initiation. A TCR beta motif made up of seven or eight highly homologous amino acid variants appeared to be characteristic of blood from ankylosing spondylitis patients.

This receptor was identified in a male donor with ankylosing spondylitis. Sample: blood, either unsorted or a sorted T cell fraction (not recorded which).

In nucleotides, the sequence is TGCAGTGCTAGAGTCAGCTACCAAGAGACCCAGTACTTC. Its translation is CSARVSYQETQYF. Rearrangement joined TRBV20-1 to TRBJ2-5; too little of a D gene remains to name it. V is reduced by 1 base and J by 0 bases, leaving a spacing of 6 bases between them. The CDR3 runs 13 residues from the cysteine to the phenylalanine. Here the CDR3 DNA is all that survives: 39 bases in frame from base 1. The germline V gene (reference sequence) yields DFQATT for CDR1 and SNEGSKA for CDR2.